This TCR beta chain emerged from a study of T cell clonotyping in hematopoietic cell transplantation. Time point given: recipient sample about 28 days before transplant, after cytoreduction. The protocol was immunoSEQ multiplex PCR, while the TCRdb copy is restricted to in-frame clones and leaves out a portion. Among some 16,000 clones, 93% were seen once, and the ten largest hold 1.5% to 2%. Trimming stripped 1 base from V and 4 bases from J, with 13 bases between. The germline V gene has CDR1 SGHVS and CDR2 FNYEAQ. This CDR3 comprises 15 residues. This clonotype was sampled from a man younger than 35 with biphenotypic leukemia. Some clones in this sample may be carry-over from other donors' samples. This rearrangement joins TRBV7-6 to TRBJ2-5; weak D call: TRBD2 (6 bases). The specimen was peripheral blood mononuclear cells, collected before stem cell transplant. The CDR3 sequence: CASSLDGGSGETQYF. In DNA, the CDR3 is TGTGCCAGCAGCTTAGATGGAGGGAGTGGAGAGACCCAGTACTTC.